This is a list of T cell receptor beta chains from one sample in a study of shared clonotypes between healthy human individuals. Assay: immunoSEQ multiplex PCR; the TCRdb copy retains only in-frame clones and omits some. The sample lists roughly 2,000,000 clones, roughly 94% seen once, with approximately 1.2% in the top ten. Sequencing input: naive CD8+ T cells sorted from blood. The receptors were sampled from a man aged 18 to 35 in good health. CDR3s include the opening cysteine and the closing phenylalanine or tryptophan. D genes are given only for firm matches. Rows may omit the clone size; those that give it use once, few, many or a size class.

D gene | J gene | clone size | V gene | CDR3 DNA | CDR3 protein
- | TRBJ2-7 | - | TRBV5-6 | TGTGCCAGCAGCCCACGGCCCGCCTCCGAGCAGTACTTC | CASSPRPASEQYF
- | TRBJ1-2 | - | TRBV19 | TGTGCCATCACGCAGGGTTTGAATGGCTACACCTTC | CAITQGLNGYTF
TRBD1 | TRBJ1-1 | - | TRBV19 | TGTGCCAGTAGTCCTCGGACAGGGGGCTACACTGAAGCTTTCTTT | CASSPRTGGYTEAFF
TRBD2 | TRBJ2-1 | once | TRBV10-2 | TGCGCCAGCAGTGTGGGTAGCGGGAGGGATCGGAATGAGCAGTTCTTC | CASSVGSGRDRNEQFF
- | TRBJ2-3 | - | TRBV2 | TGTGCCAGCAGTCTACTAGGAGGCCCCGCAGATACGCAGTATTTT | CASSLLGGPADTQYF
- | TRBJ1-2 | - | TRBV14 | TGTGCCAGCAGCCAAGATCGCCGCCATGGCTACACCTTC | CASSQDRRHGYTF
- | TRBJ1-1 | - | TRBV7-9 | TGTGCCAGCAGCCCAGGGCTCACTGAAGCTTTCTTT | CASSPGLTEAFF
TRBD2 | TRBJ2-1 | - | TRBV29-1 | TGCAGCGCCTCGACTAGCGGGAGGGGGTTGGATGAGCAGTTCTTC | CSASTSGRGLDEQFF
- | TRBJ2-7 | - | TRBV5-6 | TGTGCCAGCAGCTTGTTGATGGCTTGGTACGAGCAGTACTTC | CASSLLMAWYEQYF
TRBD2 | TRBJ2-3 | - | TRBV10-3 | TGTGCCATAAAACTAGCGGGGGGAAGCACAGATACGCAGTATTTT | CAIKLAGGSTDTQYF
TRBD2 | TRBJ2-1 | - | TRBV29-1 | TGCAGCGTTACGGGACTAGCGGGACAAAGGCTCTCCTACAATGAGCAGTTCTTC | CSVTGLAGQRLSYNEQFF
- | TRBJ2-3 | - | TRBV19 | TGTGCCAGTAGTATGGCGGGGTTCACAGATACGCAGTATTTT | CASSMAGFTDTQYF
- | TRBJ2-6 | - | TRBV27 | TGTGCCAGCAGTTTGAGCAGGTCTCCGGTCTCTGGGGCCAACGTCCTGACTTTC | CASSLSRSPVSGANVLTF
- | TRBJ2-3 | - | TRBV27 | TGTGCCAGCAGCTTGACGGAGCGGGTAGATACGCAGTATTTT | CASSLTERVDTQYF
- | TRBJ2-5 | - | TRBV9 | TGTGCCAGCAGTAGGTATGGGGAGACCCAGTACTTC | CASSRYGETQYF
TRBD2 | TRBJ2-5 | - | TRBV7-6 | TGTGCCAGCAGCCCCCTGAGCGGGGGGGCCGGCGAGACCCAGTACTTC | CASSPLSGGAGETQYF
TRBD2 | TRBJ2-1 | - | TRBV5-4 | TGTGCCAGCAGCTTGGCGACTAGCGGGAAACATGAGCAGTTCTTC | CASSLATSGKHEQFF
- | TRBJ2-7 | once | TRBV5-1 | TGCGCCAGCAGCTTAGCACAGGGCAGAACCTACGAGCAGTACTTC | CASSLAQGRTYEQYF
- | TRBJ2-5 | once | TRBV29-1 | TGCAGCGTTGAAGGGAGACAGAGCCAAGAGACCCAGTACTTC | CSVEGRQSQETQYF
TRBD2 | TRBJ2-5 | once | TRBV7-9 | TGTGCCAGCAGCTTAATAAGCGGGGTCTACACTTGGGCAGAGACCCAGTACTTC | CASSLISGVYTWAETQYF
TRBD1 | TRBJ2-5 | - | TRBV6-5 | TGTGCCAGCAGTTACGGACAGGGTAAAGGAGAGACCCAGTACTTC | CASSYGQGKGETQYF
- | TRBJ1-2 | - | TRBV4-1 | TGCGCCAGCAGCTCACCTCTGAGGGGGGATGGCTACACCTTC | CASSSPLRGDGYTF
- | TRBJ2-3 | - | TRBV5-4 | TGTGCCAGCAGCCTGGTCCCGGAAGCGAATACGCAGTATTTT | CASSLVPEANTQYF
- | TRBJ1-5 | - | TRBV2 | TGTGCCAGCATGGACAGATCGAGCAATCAGCCCCAGCATTTT | CASMDRSSNQPQHF
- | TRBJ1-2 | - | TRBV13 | TGTGCCAGCAGCTTAGTTCGGGGAAACTATGGCTACACCTTC | CASSLVRGNYGYTF
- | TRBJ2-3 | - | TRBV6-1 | TGTGCCAGCAGTGAAGACGGGCAGTATTTT | CASSEDGQYF
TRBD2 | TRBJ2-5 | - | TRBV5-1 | TGCGCCAGCGCCAGCGGGGGGGTAATAAAAGAGACCCAGTACTTC | CASASGGVIKETQYF
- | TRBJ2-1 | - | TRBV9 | TGTGCCAGCAGCGTATTGTCGGGCCCTACTCTCAATGAGCAGTTCTTC | CASSVLSGPTLNEQFF
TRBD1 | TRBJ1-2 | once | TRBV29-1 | TGCAGCGTTGACTCACCTAGGACAGGGTTGCGGGGCTACACCTTC | CSVDSPRTGLRGYTF
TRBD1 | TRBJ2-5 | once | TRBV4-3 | TGCGCCAGCAGCGCGCGACAGGGGGCGCGTGAGACCCAGTACTTC | CASSARQGARETQYF
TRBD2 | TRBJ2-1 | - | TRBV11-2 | TGTGCCAGCAGCTTAGGTGGGACTAGCGGGCTTTACAATGAGCAGTTCTTC | CASSLGGTSGLYNEQFF
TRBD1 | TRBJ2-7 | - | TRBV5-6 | TGTGCCAGCAGCCAGGACAGGGGGGACGAGCAGTACTTC | CASSQDRGDEQYF
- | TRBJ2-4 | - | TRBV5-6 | TGTGCCAGCAGCCCCAGTGACGGGGCGAGAGCCAAAAACATTCAGTACTTC | CASSPSDGARAKNIQYF
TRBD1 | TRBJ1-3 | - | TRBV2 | TGTGCCAGCAGTGGGGACAGAAATCAACCAAGCTCTGGAAACACCATATATTTT | CASSGDRNQPSSGNTIYF
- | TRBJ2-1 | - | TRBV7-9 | TGTGCCACTCAGGATGTGGCTCCAGACAATGAGCAGTTCTTC | CATQDVAPDNEQFF
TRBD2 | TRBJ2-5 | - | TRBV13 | TGTGCCAGCAGCCCGCCCCTGGCGGGAGGGCCGGAGACCCAGTACTTC | CASSPPLAGGPETQYF
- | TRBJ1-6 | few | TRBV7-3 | TGTGCCAGCAGCTTAAATGGCCAGGTGGGATCACCCCTCCACTTT | CASSLNGQVGSPLHF
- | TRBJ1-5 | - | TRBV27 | TGTGCCAGCAGTTTGGGGGGGGAGAGGTGGCCCCAGCATTTT | CASSLGGERWPQHF
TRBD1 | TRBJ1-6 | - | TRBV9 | TGTGCCAGCAGCACGACAGGGGGGACTAATTCACCCCTCCACTTT | CASSTTGGTNSPLHF
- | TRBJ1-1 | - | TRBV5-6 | TGTGCCAGCAGCTTGGATTTGGGGGGGAACACTGAAGCTTTCTTT | CASSLDLGGNTEAFF
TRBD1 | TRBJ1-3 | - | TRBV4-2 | TGTGCCAGCAGCCACCCACAGGGGGGGGAAAACACCATATATTTT | CASSHPQGGENTIYF
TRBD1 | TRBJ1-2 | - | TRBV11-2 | TGTGCCAGCAGCTTAGATGTTCAGGGGGCGCAAGGCTACACCTTC | CASSLDVQGAQGYTF
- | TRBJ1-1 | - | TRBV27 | TGTGCCAGCAGTTGGACGGGGGAGGGTGAAGCTTTCTTT | CASSWTGEGEAFF
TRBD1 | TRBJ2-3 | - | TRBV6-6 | TGTGCCAGTAAACAGGGGGCATGGGCAGATACGCAGTATTTT | CASKQGAWADTQYF
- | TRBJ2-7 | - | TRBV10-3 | TGTGCCATCAGTGAGTCCTGGTACGAGCAGTACTTC | CAISESWYEQYF
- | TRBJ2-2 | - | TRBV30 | TGTGCCTGGACCCCCGTGCTAGCGACCACCGGGGAGCTGTTTTTT | CAWTPVLATTGELFF
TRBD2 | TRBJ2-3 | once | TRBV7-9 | TGTGCCAGCAGCTTAGCGCCTAGCGGAACTAGCACAGATACGCAGTATTTT | CASSLAPSGTSTDTQYF
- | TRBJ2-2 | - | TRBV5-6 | TGTGCCAGCAGCTTGGTTCCAGGGTGGGGCACCGGGGAGCTGTTTTTT | CASSLVPGWGTGELFF
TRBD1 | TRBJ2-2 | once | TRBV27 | TGTGCCAGCAGACTTACAGGGGCCGGGGAGCTGTTTTTT | CASRLTGAGELFF
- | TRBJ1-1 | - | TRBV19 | TGTGCCAGTAGCCACACACTGAACACTGAAGCTTTCTTT | CASSHTLNTEAFF
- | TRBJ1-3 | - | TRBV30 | TGTGCCTGGAGTAATGACTGGGGCTCTGGAAACACCATATATTTT | CAWSNDWGSGNTIYF
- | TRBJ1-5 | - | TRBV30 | TGTGCCTGGAGCGTGGGGGTTACAAGCAATCAGCCCCAGCATTTT | CAWSVGVTSNQPQHF